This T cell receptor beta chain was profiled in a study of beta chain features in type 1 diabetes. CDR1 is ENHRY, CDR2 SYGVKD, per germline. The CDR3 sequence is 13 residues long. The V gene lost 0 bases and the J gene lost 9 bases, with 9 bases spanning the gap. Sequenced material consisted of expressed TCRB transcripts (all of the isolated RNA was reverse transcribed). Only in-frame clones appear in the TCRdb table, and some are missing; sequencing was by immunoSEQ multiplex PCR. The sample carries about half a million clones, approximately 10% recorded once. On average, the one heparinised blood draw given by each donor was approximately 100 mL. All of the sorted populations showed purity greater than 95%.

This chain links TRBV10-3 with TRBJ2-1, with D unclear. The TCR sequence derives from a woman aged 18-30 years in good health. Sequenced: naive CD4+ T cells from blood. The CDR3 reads CAISESIPGEQFF. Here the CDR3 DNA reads TGTGCCATCAGTGAGTCGATACCGGGTGAGCAGTTCTTC.